Following are 7 T cell receptor beta chains from one sample sequenced in a study of response to subunit inactivated influenza vaccine. TCRdb called the RT-PCR reads again in MiXCR, with one record for every CDR3 protein. In the table there are 650,000 to 800,000 distinct CDR3 sequences, roughly 14% of which are singletons. The sequences come from PBMCs from blood, collected roughly 2 weeks before vaccination. The receptors were gathered from a man over 45 who received an inactivated influenza vaccine.

The chain carries TRBV3-1 and TRBJ2-3, with D hard to call. The CDR3 contains 16 residues. In germline, CDR1 is LGHDT, CDR2 YNNKEL (reference sequence). The V and J ends lost 3 bases and 0 bases respectively, with 13 bases between them. CDR3 residues: CASSHRASISTDTQYF. The CDR3 nucleotides read TGTGCCAGCAGCCATAGGGCTTCTATTAGCACAGATACGCAGTATTTT.

This clonotype was seen a handful of times. This chain uses TRBV12-3 or TRBV12-4 with TRBJ2-3, with 8 positions matching TRBD2. The CDR3 loop spans 14 amino acids. V shed 5 bases and J 5 bases; nucleotides not matched to a gene: 6. The CDR3 loop is CASSPGGRIDTQYF. CDR3 nucleotide sequence: TGTGCCAGCAGTCCGGGGGGGCGTATAGATACGCAGTATTTT.

The CDR3 sequence: CATSRDPAGRYNEQFF. CDR3 DNA sequence: TGTGCCACCAGCAGAGATCCAGCGGGGAGATACAATGAGCAGTTCTTC. The chain joins TRBV15 to TRBJ2-1; 7 bases align to TRBD2. V lost 0 bases to trimming and J lost 4 bases; unmatched junction nucleotides: 6. Germline loops: CDR1 LNHNV, CDR2 YYDKDF (reference sequence). There are 16 residues in the CDR3.

The chain joins TRBV7-3 to TRBJ2-3; D perhaps matches TRBD2 (5 bases). The V gene lost 5 bases and the J gene lost 2 bases, with 14 bases spanning the gap. Germline-derived CDR1 and CDR2 are SGHTA and FQGTGA. The CDR3 is made up of 15 amino acids. This CDR3 is CASSLYPGDTDTQYF. In nucleotides, the CDR3 is TGTGCCAGCAGCCTCTACCCCGGGGACACAGATACGCAGTATTTT.

The chain joins TRBV20-1 to TRBJ2-1; the match to TRBD1 covers 10 bases. The CDR3 loop spans 16 amino acids. The junction had 12 bases not matched to a gene; V was cut back by 6 bases and J by 4 bases. Germline-derived CDR1 and CDR2 are DFQATT and SNEGSKA (reference sequence). CDR3 in amino acids: CSATTRGTGVYNEQFF. The CDR3 DNA reads as TGCAGTGCGACGACGAGAGGGACAGGGGTTTACAATGAGCAGTTCTTC.

The chain combines TRBV7-2 with TRBJ1-2, with D unresolved. The V end lost 5 bases, the J end lost 3 bases, and 13 bases lay between the germline ends. Germline V gene data show CDR1 as SGHTA and CDR2 as FQGNSA. The CDR3 loop spans 14 amino acids. The CDR3 DNA reads as TGTGCCAGCAGCCGACCGGGAACTCACTATGGCTACACCTTC. This codes for CASSRPGTHYGYTF.

At least ten counts were recorded for this clonotype. This chain joins TRBV28 and TRBJ1-1; D is unclear. The CDR3 runs to 15 residues. The germline CDR1 and CDR2 sequences are MDHEN and SYDVKM. Deletions cut 6 bases from V and 4 bases from J, with 18 bases between. CDR3 nucleotide sequence: TGTGCCAGCAGCCCAAGCACGACTCTTGGCACTGAAGCTTTCTTT. Protein product: CASSPSTTLGTEAFF.